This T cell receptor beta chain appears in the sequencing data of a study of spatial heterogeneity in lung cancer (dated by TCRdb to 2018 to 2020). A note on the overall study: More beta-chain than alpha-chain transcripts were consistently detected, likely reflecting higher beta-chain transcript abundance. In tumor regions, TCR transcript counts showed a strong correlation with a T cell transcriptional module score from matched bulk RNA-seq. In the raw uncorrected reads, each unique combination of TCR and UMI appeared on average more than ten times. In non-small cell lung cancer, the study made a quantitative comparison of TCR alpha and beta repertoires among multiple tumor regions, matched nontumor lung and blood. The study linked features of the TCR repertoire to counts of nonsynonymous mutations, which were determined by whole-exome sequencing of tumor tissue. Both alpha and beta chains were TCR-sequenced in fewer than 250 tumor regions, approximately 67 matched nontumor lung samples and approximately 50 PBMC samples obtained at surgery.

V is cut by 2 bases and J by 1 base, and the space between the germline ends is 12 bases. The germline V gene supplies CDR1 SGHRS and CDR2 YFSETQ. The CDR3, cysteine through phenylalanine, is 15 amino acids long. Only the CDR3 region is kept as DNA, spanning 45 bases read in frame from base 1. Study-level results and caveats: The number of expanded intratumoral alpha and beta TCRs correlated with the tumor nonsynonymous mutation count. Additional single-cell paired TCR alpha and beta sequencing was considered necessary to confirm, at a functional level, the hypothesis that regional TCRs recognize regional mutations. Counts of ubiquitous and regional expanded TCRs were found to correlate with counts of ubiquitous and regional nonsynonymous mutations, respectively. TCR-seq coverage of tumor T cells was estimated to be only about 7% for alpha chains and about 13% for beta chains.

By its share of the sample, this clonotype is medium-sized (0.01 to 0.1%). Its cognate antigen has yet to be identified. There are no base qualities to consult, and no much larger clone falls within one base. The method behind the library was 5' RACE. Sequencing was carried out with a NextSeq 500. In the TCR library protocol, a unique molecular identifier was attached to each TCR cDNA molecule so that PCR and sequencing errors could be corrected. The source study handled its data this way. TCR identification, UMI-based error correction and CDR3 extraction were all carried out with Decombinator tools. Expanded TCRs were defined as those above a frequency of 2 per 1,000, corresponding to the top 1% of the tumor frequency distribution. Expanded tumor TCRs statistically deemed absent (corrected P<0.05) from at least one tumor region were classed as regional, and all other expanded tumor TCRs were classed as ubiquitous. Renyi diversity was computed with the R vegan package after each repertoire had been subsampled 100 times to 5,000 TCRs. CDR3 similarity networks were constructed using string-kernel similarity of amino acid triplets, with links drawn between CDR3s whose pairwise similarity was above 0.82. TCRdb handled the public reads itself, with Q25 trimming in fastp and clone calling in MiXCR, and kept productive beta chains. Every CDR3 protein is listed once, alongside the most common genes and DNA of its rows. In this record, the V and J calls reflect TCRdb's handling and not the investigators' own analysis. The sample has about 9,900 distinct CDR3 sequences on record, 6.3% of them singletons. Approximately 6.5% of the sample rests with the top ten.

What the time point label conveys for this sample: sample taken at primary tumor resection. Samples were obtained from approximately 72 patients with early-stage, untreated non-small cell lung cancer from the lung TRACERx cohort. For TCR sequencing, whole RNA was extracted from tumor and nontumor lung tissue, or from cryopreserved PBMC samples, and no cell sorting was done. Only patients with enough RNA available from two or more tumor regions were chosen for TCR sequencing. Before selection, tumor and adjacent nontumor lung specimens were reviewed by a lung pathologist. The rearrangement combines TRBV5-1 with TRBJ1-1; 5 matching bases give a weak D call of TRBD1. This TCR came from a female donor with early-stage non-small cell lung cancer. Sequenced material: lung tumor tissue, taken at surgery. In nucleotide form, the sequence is TGCGCCAGCAGCTTTCAACCGGGGACGAACACTGAAGCTTTCTTT. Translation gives CASSFQPGTNTEAFF.